This T cell receptor (beta chain) was recorded in a study of CD8 T cell repertoires and HIV-1 epitope variants. V was trimmed by 3 bases and J by 5 bases, leaving 13 bases between them. Germline V gene data show CDR1 as KGHSH and CDR2 as LQKENI. The CDR3 totals 14 residues. Libraries were prepared by immunoSEQ multiplex PCR; TCRdb keeps only in-frame clonotypes and omits some of them. The sample holds about 6,300 clones, roughly two thirds seen once. Note on this clone: Its target is unknown.

Input material: cultured CD8+ T cells derived from PBMCs. The J gene is TRBJ2-5, the V gene TRBV18; TRBD1 might be the D (5 bases). This TCR came from a male donor with HIV. CDR3 residues: CASSPLETEETQYF. The CDR3 DNA follows: TGTGCCAGCTCACCCCTCGAGACAGAGGAGACCCAGTACTTC.